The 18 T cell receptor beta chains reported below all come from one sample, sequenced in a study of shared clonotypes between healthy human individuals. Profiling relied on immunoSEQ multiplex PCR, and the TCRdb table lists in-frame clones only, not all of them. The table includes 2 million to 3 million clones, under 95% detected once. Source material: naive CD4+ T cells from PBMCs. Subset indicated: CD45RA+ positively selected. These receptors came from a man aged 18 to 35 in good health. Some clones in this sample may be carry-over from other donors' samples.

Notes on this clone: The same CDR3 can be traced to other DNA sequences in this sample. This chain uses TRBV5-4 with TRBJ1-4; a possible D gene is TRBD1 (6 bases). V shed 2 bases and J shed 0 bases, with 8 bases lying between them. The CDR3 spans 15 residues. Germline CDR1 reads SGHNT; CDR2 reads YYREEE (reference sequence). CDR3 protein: CASSLGGATNEKLFF. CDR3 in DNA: TGTGCCAGCAGCTTAGGGGGGGCAACTAATGAAAAACTGTTTTTT.

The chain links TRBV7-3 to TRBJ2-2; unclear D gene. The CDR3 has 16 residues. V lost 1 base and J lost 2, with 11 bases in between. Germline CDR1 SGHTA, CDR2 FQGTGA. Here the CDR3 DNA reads TGTGCCAGCAGCTTAAATACCCCGAGAAACACCGGGGAGCTGTTTTTT. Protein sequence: CASSLNTPRNTGELFF.

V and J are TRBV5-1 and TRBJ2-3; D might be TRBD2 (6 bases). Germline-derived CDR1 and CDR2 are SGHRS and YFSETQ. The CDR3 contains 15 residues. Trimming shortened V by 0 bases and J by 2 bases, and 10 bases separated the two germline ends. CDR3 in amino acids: CASSLASVHTDTQYF. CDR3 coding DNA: TGCGCCAGCAGCTTGGCTAGCGTACACACAGATACGCAGTATTTT.

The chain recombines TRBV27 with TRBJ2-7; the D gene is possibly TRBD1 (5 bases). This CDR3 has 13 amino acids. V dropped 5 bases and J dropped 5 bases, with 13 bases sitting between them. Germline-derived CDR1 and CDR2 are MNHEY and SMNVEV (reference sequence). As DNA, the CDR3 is TGTGCCAGCAGTCCAAAACGCAGGGACGAGCAGTACTTC. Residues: CASSPKRRDEQYF.

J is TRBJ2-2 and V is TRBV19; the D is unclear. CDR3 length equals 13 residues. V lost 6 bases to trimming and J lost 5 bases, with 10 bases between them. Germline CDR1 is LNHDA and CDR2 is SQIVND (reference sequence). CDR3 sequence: CASRMGSTGELFF. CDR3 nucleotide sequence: TGTGCCAGTAGGATGGGATCGACCGGGGAGCTGTTTTTT.

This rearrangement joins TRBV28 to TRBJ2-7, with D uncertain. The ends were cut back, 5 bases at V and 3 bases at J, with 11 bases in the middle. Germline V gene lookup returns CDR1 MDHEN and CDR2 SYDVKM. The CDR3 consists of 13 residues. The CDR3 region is CASSITPFYEQYF. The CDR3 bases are TGTGCCAGCAGTATTACACCGTTCTACGAGCAGTACTTC.

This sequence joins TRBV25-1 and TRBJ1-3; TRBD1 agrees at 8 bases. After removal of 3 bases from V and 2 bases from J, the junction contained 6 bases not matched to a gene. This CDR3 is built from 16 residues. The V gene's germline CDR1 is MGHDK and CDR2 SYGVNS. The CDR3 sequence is CASSDPTGGAGNTIYF. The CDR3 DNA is TGTGCCAGCAGTGACCCTACAGGGGGTGCTGGAAACACCATATATTTT.

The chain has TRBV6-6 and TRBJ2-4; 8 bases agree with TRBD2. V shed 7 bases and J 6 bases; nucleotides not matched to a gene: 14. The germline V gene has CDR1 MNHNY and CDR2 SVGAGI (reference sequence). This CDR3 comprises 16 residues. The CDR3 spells CASTFPEASGLNIQYF. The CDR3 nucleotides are TGTGCCAGCACCTTCCCCGAGGCTAGCGGGCTAAACATTCAGTACTTC.

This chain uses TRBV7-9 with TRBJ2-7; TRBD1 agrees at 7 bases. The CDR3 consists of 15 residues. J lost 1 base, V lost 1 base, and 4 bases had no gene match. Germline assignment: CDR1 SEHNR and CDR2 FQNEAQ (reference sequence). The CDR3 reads CASSLGGTVSYEQYF. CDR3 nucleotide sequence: TGTGCCAGCAGCTTAGGGGGGACAGTTTCCTACGAGCAGTACTTC.

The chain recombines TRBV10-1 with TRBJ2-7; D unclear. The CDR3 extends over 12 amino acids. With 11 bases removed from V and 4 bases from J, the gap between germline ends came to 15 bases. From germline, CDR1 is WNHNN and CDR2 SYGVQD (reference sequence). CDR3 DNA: TGCGCCCGCCGCGGTCACCCGTACGAGCAGTACTTC. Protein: CARRGHPYEQYF.

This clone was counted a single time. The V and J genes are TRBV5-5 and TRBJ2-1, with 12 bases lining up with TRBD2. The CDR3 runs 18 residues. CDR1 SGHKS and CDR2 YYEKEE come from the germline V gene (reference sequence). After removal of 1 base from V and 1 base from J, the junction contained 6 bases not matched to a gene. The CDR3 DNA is TGTGCCAGCAGCTTGCCTAAACTAGCGGGAGGTTCCTACAATGAGCAGTTCTTC. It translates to CASSLPKLAGGSYNEQFF.

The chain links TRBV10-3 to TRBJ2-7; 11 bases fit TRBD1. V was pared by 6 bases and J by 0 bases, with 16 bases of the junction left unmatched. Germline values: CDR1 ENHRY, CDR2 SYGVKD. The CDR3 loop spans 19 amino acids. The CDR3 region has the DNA TGTGCCATCAGACCTTCCGGACAGGGGGCGCGTCAGGGCTCCTACGAGCAGTACTTC. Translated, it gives CAIRPSGQGARQGSYEQYF.

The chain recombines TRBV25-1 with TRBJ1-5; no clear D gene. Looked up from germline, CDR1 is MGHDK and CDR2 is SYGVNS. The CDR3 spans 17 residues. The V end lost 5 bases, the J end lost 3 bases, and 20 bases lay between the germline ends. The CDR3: CASSKPPHPPANQPQHF. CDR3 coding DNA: TGTGCCAGCAGTAAACCCCCCCACCCACCGGCCAATCAGCCCCAGCATTTT.

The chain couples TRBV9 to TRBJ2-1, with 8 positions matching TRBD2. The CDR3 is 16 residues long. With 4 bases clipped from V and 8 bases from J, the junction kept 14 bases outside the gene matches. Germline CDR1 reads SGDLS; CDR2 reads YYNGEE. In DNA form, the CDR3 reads TGTGCCAGCAGCCGACTAAGCGGGAGAACCGGCGATGAGCAGTTCTTC. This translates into CASSRLSGRTGDEQFF. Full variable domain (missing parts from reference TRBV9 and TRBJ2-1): DSGVTQTPKHLITATGQRVTLRCSPRSGDLSVYWYQQSLDQGLQFLIQYYNGEERAKGNILERFSAQQFPDLHSELNLSSLELGDSALYFCASSRLSGRTGDEQFFGPGTRLTVL.

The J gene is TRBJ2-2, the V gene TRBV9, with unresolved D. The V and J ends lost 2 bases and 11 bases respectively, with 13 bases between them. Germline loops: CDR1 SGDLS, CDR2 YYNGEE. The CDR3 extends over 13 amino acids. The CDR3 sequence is CASSVTGYRELFF. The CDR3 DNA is TGTGCCAGCAGCGTCACGGGTTACCGAGAGCTGTTTTTT.

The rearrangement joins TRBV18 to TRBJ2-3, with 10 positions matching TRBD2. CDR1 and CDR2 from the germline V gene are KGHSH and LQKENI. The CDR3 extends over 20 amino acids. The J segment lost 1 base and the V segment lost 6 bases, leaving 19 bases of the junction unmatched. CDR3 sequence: CASSSLVRASGSIGTDTQYF. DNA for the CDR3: TGTGCCAGCTCGTCCCTTGTGCGTGCTAGCGGGAGTATTGGCACAGATACGCAGTATTTT.

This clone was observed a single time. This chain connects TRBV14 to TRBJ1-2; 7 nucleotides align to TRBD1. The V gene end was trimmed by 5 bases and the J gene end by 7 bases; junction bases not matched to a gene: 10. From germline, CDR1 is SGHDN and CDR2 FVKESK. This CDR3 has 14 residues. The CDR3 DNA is TGTGCCAGCAGCGCCGGACAGGCCTCGGGTGGCTACACCTTC. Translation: CASSAGQASGGYTF. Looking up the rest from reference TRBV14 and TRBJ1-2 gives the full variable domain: EAGVTQFPSHSVIEKGQTVTLRCDPISGHDNLYWYRRVMGKEIKFLLHFVKESKQDESGMPNNRFLAERTGGTYSTLKVQPAELEDSGVYFCASSAGQASGGYTFGSGTRLTVV.

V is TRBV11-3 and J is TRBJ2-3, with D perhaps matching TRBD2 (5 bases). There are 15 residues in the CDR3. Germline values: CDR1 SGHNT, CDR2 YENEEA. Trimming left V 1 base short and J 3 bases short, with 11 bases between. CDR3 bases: TGTGCCAGCAGCTTAGGAGGGTTTGGGACAGATACGCAGTATTTT. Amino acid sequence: CASSLGGFGTDTQYF.